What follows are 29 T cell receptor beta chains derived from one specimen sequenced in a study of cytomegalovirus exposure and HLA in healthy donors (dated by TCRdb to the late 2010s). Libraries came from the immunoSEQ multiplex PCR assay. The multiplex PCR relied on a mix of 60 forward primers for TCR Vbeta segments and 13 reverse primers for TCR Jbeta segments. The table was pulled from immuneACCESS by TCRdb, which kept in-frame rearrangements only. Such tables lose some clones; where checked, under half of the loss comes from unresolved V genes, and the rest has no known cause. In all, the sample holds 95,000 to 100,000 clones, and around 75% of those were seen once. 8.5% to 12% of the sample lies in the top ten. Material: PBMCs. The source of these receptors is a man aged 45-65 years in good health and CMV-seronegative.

CDR3 coding DNA: TGTGCCATCAGGACAGGGTCCGATTACGAGCAGTACTTC. Its protein product is CAIRTGSDYEQYF. This sequence joins TRBV10-3 and TRBJ2-7, with 7 bases that match TRBD1. The CDR3 consists of 13 residues. J was trimmed by 4 bases and V by 6 bases; bases with no gene match: 6. Germline CDR1 ENHRY, CDR2 SYGVKD.

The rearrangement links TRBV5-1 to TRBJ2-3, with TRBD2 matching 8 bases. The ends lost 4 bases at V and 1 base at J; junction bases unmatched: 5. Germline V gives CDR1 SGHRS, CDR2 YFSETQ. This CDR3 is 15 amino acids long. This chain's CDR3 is CASSRAGGGTDTQYF. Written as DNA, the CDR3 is TGCGCCAGCAGCCGGGCGGGGGGCGGCACAGATACGCAGTATTTT.

This CDR3 is CATSRDPLAPYEQYF. DNA of the CDR3: TGTGCCACCAGCAGAGATCCACTAGCGCCGTACGAGCAGTACTTC. This chain links TRBV15 with TRBJ2-7; TRBD2 agrees at 7 bases. The CDR3 consists of 15 residues. From germline, CDR1 is LNHNV and CDR2 YYDKDF (reference sequence). V lost 0 bases and J lost 4; bases outside the gene matches: 6.

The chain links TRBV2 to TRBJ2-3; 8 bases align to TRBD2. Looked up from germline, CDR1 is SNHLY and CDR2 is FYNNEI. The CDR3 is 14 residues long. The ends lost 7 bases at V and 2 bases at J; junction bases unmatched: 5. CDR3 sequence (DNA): TGTGCCAGCATAAGCGGGAGTTTCACAGATACGCAGTATTTT. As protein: CASISGSFTDTQYF.

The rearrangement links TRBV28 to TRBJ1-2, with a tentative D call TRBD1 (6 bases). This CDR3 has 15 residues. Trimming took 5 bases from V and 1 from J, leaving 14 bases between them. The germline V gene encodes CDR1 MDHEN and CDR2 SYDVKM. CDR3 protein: CASSPMDRDNYGYTF. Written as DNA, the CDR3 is TGTGCCAGCAGTCCGATGGACAGAGATAACTATGGCTACACCTTC.

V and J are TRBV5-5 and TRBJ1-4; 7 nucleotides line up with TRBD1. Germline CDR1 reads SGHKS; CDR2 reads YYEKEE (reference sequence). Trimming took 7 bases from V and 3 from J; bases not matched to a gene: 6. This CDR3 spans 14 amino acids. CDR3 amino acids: CASGPGTANEKLFF. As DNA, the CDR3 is TGTGCCAGCGGACCCGGGACAGCTAATGAAAAACTGTTTTTT.

CDR3 amino acids: CASKRQHNQPQHF. The CDR3 bases are TGTGCCAGCAAGAGACAGCACAATCAGCCCCAGCATTTT. The V gene is TRBV6-5, the J gene TRBJ1-5; perhaps TRBD1 as D (5 bases). CDR1 and CDR2 (germline): MNHEY, SVGAGI. V lost 7 bases and J lost 3, with 10 bases in between. CDR3 length: 13 residues.

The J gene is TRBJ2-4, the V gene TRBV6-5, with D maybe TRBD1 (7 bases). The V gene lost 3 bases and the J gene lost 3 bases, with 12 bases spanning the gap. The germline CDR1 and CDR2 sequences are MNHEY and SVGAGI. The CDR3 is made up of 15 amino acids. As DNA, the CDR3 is TGTGCCAGCAGTTATGCAGGGGGGAACAAAAACATTCAGTACTTC. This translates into CASSYAGGNKNIQYF.

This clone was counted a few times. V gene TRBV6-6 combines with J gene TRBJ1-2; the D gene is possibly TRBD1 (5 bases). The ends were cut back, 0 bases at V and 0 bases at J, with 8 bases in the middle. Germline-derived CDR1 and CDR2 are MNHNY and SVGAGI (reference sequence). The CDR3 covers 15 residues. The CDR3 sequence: CASSYSRQPNYGYTF. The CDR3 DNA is TGTGCCAGCAGTTACTCGAGACAGCCTAACTATGGCTACACCTTC.

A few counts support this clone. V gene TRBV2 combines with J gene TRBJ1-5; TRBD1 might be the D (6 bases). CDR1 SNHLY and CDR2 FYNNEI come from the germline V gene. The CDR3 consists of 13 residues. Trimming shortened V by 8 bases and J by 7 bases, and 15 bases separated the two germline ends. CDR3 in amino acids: CASAGALGQPQHF. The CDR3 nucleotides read TGTGCCAGCGCAGGGGCCCTCGGGCAGCCCCAGCATTTT.

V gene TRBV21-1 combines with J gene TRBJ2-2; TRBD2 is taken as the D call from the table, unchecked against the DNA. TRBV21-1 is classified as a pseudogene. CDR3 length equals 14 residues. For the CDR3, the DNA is TGTGCCAGCAGCAACCCCGGGACTACCGGGGAGCTGTTTTTT. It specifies CASSNPGTTGELFF.

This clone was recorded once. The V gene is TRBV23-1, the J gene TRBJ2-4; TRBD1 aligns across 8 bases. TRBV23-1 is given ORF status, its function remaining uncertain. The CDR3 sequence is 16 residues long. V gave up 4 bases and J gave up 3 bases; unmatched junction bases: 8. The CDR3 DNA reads TGCGCCAGCAGTCTCACTCTCGGGACAGGCAAAAACATTCAGTACTTC. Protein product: CASSLTLGTGKNIQYF.

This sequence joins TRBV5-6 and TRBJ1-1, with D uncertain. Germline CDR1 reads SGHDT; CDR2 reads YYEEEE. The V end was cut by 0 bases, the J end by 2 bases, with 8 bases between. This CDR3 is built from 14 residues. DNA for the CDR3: TGTGCCAGCAGCTTGGAACAGTTAAACACTGAAGCTTTCTTT. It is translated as CASSLEQLNTEAFF.

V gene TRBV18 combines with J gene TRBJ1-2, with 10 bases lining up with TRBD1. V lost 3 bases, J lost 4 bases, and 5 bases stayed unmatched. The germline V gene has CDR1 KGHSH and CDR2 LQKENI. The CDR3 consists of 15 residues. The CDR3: CASSPGTGDLYGYTF. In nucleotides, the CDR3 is TGTGCCAGCTCACCTGGGACAGGGGACCTCTATGGCTACACCTTC.

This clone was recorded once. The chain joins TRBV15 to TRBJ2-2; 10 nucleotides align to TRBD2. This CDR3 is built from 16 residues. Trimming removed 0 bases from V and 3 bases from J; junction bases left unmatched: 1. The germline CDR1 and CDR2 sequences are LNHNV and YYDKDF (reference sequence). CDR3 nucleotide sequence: TGTGCCACCAGCAGAGACACTAGCGGGGACACCGGGGAGCTGTTTTTT. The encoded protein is CATSRDTSGDTGELFF. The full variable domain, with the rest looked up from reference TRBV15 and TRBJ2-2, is DAMVIQNPRYQVTQFGKPVTLSCSQTLNHNVMYWYQQKSSQAPKLLFHYYDKDFNNEADTPDNFQSRRPNTSFCFLDIRSPGLGDTAMYLCATSRDTSGDTGELFFGEGSRLTVL.

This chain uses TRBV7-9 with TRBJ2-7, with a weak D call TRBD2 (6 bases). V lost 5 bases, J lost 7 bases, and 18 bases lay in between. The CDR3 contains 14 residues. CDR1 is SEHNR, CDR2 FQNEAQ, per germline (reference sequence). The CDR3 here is CASSPAWGVEEQYF. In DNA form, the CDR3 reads TGTGCCAGCAGCCCCGCGTGGGGGGTAGAGGAGCAGTACTTC.

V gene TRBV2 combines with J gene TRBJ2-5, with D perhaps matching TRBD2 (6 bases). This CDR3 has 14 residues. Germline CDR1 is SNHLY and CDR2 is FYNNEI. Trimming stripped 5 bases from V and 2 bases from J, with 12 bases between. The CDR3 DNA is TGTGCCAGCAGTTGGGACTTAGGACAAGAGACCCAGTACTTC. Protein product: CASSWDLGQETQYF.

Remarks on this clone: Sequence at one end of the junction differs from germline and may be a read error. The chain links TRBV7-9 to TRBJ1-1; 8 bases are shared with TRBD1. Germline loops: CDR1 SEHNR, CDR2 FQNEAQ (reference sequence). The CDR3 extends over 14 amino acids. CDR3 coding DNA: TGTTCCAGCACCACCGGGACAGGGAACACTGAAGCTTTCTTT. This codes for CSSTTGTGNTEAFF.

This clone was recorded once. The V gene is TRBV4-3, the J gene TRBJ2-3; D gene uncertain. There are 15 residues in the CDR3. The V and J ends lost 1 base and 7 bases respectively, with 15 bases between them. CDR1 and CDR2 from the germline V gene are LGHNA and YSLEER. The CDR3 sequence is CASSQGVPPQNTQYF. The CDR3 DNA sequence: TGCGCCAGCAGCCAAGGAGTTCCCCCCCAAAATACGCAGTATTTT.

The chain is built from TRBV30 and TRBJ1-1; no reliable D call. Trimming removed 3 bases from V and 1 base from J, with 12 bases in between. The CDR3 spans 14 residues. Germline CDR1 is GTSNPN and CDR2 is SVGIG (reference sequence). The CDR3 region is CAWRGLFGNTEAFF. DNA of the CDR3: TGTGCCTGGAGGGGCCTTTTTGGGAACACTGAAGCTTTCTTT.

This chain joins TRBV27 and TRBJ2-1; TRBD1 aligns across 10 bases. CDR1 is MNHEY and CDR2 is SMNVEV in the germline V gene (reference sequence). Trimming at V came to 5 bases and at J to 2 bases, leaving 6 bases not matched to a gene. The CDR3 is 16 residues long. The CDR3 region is CASSPRTGGTYNEQFF. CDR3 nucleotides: TGTGCCAGCAGTCCTCGGACAGGGGGTACCTACAATGAGCAGTTCTTC.

The CDR3 loop reads CASSQNQDYGTDTQYF. CDR3 DNA: TGCGCCAGCAGCCAAAATCAGGATTACGGCACAGATACGCAGTATTTT. V is TRBV4-3 and J is TRBJ2-3; D call uncertain. Germline CDR1 reads LGHNA; CDR2 reads YSLEER. The CDR3 has 16 amino acids. Trimming removed 2 bases at V and 1 base at J, with 13 bases between.

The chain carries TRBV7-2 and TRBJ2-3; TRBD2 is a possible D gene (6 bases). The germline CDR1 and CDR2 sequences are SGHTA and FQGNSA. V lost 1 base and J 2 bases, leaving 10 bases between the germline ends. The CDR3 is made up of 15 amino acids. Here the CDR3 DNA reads TGTGCCAGCAGCTTAGGGGGGGTGCTCACAGATACGCAGTATTTT. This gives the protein CASSLGGVLTDTQYF.

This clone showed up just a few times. The CDR3 sequence is CASSHGGYGLGTEAFF. CDR3 in DNA: TGTGCCAGCAGTCACGGAGGGTATGGGTTGGGCACTGAAGCTTTCTTT. The chain recombines TRBV28 with TRBJ1-1; D gene ambiguous. Per the germline V gene, CDR1 is MDHEN and CDR2 is SYDVKM. Deletions cut 5 bases from V and 4 bases from J, with 20 bases between. The CDR3 is 16 amino acids.

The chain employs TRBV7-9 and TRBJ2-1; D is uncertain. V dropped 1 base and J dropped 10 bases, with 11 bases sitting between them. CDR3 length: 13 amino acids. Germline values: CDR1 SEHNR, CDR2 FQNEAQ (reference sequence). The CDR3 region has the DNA TGTGCCAGCAGCTTAGAGCCGGTGAGGGAGCAGTTCTTC. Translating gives CASSLEPVREQFF.

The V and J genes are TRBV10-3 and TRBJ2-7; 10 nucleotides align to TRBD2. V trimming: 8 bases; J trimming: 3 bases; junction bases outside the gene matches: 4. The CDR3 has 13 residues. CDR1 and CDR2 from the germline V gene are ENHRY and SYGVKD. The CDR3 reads CAIGTSESYEQYF. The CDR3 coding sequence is TGTGCCATCGGGACTAGCGAGAGCTACGAGCAGTACTTC.

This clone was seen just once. The CDR3 DNA is TGTGCCAGCACCCTTTTCTATAACTACAATGAGCAGTTCTTC. It yields the protein CASTLFYNYNEQFF. The rearrangement uses TRBV27 and TRBJ2-1; D gene uncertain. V was pared by 7 bases and J by 3 bases, with 13 bases between. There are 14 residues in the CDR3. Germline V gene data show CDR1 as MNHEY and CDR2 as SMNVEV (reference sequence).

CDR3 DNA sequence: TGTGCCAGCAAAGGACAAAATCAGCCCCAGCATTTT. It encodes CASKGQNQPQHF. The J gene is TRBJ1-5, the V gene TRBV27, with D perhaps matching TRBD1 (5 bases). Germline V gene data show CDR1 as MNHEY and CDR2 as SMNVEV (reference sequence). This CDR3 spans 12 amino acids. The V and J ends lost 7 bases and 4 bases respectively, with 8 bases between them.

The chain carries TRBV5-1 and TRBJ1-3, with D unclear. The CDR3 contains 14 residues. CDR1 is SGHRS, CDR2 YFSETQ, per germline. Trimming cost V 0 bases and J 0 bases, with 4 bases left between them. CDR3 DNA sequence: TGCGCCAGCAGCTTGGCCATCTCTGGAAACACCATATATTTT. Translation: CASSLAISGNTIYF.